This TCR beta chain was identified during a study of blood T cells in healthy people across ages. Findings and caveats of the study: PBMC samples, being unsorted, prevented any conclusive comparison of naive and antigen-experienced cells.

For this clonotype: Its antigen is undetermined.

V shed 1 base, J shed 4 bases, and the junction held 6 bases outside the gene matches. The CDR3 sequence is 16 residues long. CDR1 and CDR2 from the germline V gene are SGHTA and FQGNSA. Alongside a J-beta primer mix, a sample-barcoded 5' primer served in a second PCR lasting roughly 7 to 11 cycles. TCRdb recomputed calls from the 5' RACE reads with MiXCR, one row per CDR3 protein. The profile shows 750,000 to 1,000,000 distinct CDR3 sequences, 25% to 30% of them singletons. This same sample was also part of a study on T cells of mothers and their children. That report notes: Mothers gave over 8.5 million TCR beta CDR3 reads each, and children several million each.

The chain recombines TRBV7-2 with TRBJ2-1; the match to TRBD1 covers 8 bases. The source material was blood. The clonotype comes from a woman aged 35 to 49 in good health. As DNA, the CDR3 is TGTGCCAGCAGCTTAGAGGCAGGGGGCTTTTACAATGAGCAGTTCTTC. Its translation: CASSLEAGGFYNEQFF.